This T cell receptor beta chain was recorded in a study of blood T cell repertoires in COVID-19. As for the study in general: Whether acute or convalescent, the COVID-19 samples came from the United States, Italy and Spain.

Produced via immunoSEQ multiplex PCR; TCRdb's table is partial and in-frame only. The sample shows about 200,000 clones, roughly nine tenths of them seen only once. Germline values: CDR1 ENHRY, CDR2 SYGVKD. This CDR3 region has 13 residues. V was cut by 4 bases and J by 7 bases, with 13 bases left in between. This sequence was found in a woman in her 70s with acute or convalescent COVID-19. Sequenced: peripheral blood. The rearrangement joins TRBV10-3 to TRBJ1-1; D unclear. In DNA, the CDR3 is TGTGCCATCAGTGGTAGCCAGACCTTTGAAGCTTTCTTT. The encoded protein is CAISGSQTFEAFF.